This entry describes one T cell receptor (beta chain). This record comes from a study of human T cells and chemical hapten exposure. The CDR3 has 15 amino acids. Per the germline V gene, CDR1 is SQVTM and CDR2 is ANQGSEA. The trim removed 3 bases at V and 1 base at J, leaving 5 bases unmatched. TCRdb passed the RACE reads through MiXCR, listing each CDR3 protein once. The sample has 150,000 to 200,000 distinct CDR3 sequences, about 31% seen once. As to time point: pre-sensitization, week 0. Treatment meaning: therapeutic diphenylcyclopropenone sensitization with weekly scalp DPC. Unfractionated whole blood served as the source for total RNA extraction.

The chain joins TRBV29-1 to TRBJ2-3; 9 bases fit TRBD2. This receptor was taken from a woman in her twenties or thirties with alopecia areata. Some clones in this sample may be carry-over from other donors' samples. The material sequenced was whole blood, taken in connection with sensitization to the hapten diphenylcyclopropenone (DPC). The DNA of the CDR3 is TGCAGCGTTGACCCCCTAGCGGGACGCACAGATACGCAGTATTTT. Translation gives CSVDPLAGRTDTQYF.